This T cell receptor beta chain comes out of a study of blood T cell repertoires in COVID-19. Whole-study context: COVID-19 samples from acute and convalescent phases originated in the United States, Italy and Spain. T cells, B-cell-depleted T cells, or PBMCs provided the cDNA or gDNA that served as material.

As handled by the study authors: Researchers report that nucleated cell counts were estimated from reference gene primer amplification. This table comes from immunoSEQ multiplex PCR, and its TCRdb copy is limited to in-frame clones, with some not included. That table is the source of V, J and clone size, and D and trimming were worked out from the DNA. The sample comprises about 380,000 clones, 85% of which are singletons, and roughly 3.4% rests with the top ten. The CDR3 is 14 amino acids. Germline values: CDR1 SEHNR, CDR2 FQNEAQ (reference sequence). Trimming removed 3 bases at V and 0 bases at J, with 8 bases between. This clone was recorded only once.

The genes are TRBV7-9 and TRBJ1-1, with D perhaps matching TRBD1 (6 bases). Sequenced sample: peripheral blood. The TCR comes from a young woman with acute or convalescent COVID-19. CDR3 nucleotide sequence: TGTGCCAGCAGCTTGGGGGCCGTGAACACTGAAGCTTTCTTT. It is translated as CASSLGAVNTEAFF.